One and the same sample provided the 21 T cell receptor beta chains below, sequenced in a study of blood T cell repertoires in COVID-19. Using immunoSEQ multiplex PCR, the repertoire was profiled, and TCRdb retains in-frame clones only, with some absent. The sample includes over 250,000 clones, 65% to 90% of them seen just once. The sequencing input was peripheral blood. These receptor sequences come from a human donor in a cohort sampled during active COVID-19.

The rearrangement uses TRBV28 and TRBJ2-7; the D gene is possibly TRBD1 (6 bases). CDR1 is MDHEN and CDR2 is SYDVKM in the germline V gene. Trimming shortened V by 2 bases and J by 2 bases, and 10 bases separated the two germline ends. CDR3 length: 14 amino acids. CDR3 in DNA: TGTGCCAGCAGTTTAGGCAGGGGACCCTACGAGCAGTACTTC. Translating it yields CASSLGRGPYEQYF.

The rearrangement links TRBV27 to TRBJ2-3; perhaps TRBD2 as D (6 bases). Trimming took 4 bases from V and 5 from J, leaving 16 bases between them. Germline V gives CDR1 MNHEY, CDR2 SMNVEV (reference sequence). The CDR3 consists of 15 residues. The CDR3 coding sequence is TGTGCCAGCAGTTCCAGGGAAAGGAGGGAAGATACGCAGTATTTT. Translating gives CASSSRERREDTQYF.

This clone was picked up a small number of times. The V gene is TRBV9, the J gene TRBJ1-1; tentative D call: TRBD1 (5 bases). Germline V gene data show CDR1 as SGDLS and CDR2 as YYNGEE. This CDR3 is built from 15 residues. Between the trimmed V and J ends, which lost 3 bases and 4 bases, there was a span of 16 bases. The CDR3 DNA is TGTGCCAGCAGCGCCACCCATTCTAGGGGCACTGAAGCTTTCTTT. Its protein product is CASSATHSRGTEAFF.

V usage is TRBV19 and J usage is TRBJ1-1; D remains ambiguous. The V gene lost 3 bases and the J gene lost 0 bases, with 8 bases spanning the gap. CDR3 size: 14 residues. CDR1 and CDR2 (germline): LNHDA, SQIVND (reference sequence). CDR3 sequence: CASSMGALNTEAFF. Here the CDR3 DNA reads TGTGCCAGTAGTATGGGAGCTTTGAACACTGAAGCTTTCTTT.

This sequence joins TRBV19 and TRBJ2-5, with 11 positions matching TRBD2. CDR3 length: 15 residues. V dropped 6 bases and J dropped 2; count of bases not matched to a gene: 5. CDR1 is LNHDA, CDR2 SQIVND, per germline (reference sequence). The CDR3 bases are TGTGCCAGTAGATCACTAGCGGGGGTACAAGAGACCCAGTACTTC. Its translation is CASRSLAGVQETQYF.

The CDR3 coding sequence is TGTGCCAGCAGTTACTCAGGGGCCCGAGGAGAGACCCAGTACTTC. Residues: CASSYSGARGETQYF. This chain uses TRBV6-5 with TRBJ2-5, with D tentatively TRBD1 (5 bases). This CDR3 has 15 residues. The V gene lost 0 bases and the J gene lost 4 bases, with 12 bases spanning the gap. Per the germline V gene, CDR1 is MNHEY and CDR2 is SVGAGI.

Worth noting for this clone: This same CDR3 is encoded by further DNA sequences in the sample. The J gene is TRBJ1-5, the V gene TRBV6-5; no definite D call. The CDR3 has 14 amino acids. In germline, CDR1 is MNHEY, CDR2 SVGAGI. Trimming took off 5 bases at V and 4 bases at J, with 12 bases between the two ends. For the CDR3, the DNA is TGTGCCAGCAGTCCCCGCGGCCGAAATCAGCCCCAGCATTTT. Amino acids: CASSPRGRNQPQHF.

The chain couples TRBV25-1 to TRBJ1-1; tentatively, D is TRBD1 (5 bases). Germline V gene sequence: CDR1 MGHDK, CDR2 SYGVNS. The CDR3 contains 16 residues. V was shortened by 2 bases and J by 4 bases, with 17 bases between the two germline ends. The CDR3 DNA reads TGTGCCAGCAGTGAACTTAGTGGGGGGTCAAGCACTGAAGCTTTCTTT. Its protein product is CASSELSGGSSTEAFF.

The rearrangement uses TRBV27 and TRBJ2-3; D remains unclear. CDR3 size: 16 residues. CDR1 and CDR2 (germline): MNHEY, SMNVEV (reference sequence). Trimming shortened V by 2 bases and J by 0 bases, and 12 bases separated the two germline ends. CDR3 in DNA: TGTGCCAGCAGTTTAATGACGGGTGTGAGCACAGATACGCAGTATTTT. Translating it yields CASSLMTGVSTDTQYF.

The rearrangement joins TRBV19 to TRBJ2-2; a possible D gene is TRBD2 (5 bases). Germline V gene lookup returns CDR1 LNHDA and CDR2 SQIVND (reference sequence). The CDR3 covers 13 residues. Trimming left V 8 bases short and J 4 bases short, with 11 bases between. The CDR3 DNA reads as TGTGCCAGTCGCGGGCGTGCCACCGGGGAGCTGTTTTTT. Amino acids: CASRGRATGELFF.

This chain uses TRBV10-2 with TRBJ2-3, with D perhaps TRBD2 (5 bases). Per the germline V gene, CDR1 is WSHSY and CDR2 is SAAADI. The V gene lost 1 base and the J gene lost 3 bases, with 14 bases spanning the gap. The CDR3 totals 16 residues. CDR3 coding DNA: TGCGCCAGCAGTGAGTGGTTGGGGAGACCTACAGATACGCAGTATTTT. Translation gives CASSEWLGRPTDTQYF.

The CDR3 DNA is TGCGCCAGCAGCCCCAAACTAGCGGGAGATGGCACAGATACGCAGTATTTT. Translation gives CASSPKLAGDGTDTQYF. The genes are TRBV5-1 and TRBJ2-3; 11 bases are a match to TRBD2. Germline V lookup: CDR1 SGHRS, CDR2 YFSETQ. This CDR3 is built from 17 residues. Trimming cost V 4 bases and J 1 base; bases outside gene matches: 8.

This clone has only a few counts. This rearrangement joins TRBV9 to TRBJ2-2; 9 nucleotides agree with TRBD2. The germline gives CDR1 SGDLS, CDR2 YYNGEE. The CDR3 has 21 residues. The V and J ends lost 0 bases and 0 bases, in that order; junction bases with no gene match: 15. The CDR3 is CASSVAFPWREGQANTGELFF. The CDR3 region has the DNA TGTGCCAGCAGCGTAGCCTTTCCCTGGCGGGAGGGCCAGGCGAACACCGGGGAGCTGTTTTTT.

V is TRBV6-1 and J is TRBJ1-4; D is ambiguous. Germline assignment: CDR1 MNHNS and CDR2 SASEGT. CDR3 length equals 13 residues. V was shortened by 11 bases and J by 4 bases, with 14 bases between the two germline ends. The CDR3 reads CACRENSNEKLFF. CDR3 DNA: TGTGCCTGCCGTGAGAATAGTAATGAAAAACTGTTTTTT.

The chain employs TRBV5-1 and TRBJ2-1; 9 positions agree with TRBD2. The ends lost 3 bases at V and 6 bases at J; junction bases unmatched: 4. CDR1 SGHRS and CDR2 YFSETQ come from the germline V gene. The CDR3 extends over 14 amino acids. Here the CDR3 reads CASSWGLAINEQFF. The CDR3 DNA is TGCGCCAGCAGCTGGGGACTAGCTATCAATGAGCAGTTCTTC.

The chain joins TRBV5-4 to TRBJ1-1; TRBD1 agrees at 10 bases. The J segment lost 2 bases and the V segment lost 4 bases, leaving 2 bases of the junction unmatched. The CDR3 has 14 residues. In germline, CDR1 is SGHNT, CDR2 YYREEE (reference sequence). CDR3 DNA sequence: TGTGCCAGCAGCGGGACAGGGGAAAACACTGAAGCTTTCTTT. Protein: CASSGTGENTEAFF.

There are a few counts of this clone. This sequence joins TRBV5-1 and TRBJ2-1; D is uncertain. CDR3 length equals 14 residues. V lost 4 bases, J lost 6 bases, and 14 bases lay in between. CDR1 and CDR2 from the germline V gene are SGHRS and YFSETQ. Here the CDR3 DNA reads TGCGCCAGCAGCCCCCTGGAGATGCGCAATGAGCAGTTCTTC. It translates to CASSPLEMRNEQFF.

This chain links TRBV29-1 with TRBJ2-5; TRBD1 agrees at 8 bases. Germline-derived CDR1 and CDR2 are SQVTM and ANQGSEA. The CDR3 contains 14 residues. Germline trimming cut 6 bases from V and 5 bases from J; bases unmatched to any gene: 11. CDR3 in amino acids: CSVDSRGLYETQYF. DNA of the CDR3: TGCAGCGTCGACAGCAGGGGGCTGTATGAGACCCAGTACTTC.

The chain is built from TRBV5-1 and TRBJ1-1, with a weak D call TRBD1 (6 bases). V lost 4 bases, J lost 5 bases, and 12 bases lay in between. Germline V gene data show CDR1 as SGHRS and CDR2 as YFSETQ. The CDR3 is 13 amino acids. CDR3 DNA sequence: TGCGCCAGCAGCCAAGGGGGTAGAACTGAAGCTTTCTTT. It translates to CASSQGGRTEAFF.

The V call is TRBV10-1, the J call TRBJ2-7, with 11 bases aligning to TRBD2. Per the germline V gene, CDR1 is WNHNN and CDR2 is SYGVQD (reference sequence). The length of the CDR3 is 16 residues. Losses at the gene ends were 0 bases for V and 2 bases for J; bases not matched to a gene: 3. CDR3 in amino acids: CASSESISGRAYEQYF. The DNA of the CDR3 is TGCGCCAGCAGTGAGTCGATTAGCGGGAGGGCCTACGAGCAGTACTTC.

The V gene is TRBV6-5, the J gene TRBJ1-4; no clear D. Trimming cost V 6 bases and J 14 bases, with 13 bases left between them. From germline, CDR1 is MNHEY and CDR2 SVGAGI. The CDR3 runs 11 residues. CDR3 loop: CASRTQLLLFF. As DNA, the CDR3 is TGTGCCAGCAGGACACAGCTACTTCTGTTTTTT.